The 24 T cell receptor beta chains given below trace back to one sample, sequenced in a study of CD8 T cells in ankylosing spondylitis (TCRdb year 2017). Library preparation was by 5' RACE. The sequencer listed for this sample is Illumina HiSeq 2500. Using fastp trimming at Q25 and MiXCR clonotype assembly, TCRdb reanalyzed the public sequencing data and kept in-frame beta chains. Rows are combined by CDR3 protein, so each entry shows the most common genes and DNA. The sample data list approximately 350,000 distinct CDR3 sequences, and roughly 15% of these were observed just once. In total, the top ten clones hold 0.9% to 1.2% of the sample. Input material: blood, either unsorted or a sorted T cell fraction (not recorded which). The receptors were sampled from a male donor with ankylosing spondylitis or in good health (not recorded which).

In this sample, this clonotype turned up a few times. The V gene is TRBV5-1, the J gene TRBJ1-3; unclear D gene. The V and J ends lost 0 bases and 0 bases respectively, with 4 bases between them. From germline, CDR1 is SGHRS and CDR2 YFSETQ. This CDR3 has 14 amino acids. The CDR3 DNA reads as TGCGCCAGCAGCTTGGAATTCTCTGGAAACACCATATATTTT. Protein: CASSLEFSGNTIYF.

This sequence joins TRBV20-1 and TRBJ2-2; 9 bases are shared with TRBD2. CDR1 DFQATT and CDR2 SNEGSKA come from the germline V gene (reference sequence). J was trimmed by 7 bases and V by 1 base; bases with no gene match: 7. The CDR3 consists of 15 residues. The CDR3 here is CSARASAGGVGELFF. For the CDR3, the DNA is TGCAGTGCTAGAGCCTCAGCGGGGGGCGTCGGGGAGCTGTTTTTT.

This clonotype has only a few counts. The DNA of the CDR3 is TGCGCCAGCAGCTTGCAAGGGGACAGTGACTCACCCCTCCACTTT. It yields the protein CASSLQGDSDSPLHF. The J gene is TRBJ1-6, the V gene TRBV5-1; 7 bases match TRBD1. Trimming removed 1 base from V and 10 bases from J; junction bases left unmatched: 8. CDR3 length equals 15 residues. Germline V gives CDR1 SGHRS, CDR2 YFSETQ.

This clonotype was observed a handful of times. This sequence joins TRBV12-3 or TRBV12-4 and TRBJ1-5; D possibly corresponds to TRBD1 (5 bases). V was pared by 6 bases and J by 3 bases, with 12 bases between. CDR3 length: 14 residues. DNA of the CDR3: TGTGCCAGCAGCTCGGGACGGACCAATCAGCCCCAGCATTTT. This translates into CASSSGRTNQPQHF.

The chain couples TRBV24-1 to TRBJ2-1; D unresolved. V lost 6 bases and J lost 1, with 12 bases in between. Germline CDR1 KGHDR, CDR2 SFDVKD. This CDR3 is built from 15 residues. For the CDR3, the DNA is TGTGCCACCAGTAAGGCGGATGGTTCCTACAATGAGCAGTTCTTC. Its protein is CATSKADGSYNEQFF.

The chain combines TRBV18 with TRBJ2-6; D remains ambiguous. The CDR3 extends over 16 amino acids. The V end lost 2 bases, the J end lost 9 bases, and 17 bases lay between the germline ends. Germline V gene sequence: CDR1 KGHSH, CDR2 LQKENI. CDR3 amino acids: CASSPIANRALNVLTF. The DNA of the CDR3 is TGTGCCAGCTCACCAATCGCAAACCGGGCCCTCAACGTCCTGACTTTC.

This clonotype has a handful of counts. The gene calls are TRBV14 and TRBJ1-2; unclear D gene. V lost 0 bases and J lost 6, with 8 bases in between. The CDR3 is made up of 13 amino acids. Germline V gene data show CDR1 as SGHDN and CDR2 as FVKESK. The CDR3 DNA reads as TGTGCCAGCAGCCAAGACGGTCGGAATGGCTACACCTTC. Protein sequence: CASSQDGRNGYTF.

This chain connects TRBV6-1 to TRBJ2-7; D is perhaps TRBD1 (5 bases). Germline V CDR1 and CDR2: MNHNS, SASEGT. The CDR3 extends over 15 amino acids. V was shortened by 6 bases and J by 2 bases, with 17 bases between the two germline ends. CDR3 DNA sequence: TGTGCCAGCAGACCCGCACAGGAAACCACCTACGAGCAGTACTTC. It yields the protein CASRPAQETTYEQYF.

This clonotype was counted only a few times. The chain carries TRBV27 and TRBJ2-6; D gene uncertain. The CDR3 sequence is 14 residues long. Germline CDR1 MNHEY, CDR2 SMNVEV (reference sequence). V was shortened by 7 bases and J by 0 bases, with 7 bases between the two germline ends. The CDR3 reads CASIKFSGANVLTF. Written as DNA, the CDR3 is TGTGCCAGCATTAAGTTCTCTGGGGCCAACGTCCTGACTTTC.

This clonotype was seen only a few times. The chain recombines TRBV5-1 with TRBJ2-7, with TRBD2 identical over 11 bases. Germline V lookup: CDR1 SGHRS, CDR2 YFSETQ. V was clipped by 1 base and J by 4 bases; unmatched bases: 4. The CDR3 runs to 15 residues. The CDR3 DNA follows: TGCGCCAGCAGCTTGTCGGGACTAGCGGTTTACGAGCAGTACTTC. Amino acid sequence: CASSLSGLAVYEQYF.

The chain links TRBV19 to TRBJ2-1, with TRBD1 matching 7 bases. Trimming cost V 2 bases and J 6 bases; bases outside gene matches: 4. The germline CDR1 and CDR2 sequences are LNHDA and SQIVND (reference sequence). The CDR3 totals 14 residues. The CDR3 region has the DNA TGTGCCAGTAGTATAAGCAGACAGGGCAATGAGCAGTTCTTC. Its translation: CASSISRQGNEQFF.

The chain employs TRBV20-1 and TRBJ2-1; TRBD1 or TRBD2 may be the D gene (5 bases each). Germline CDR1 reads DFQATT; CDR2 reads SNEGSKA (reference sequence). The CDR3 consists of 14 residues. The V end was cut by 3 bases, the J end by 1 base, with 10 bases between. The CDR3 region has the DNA TGCAGTGCTAGGAAGGGACCTTCCTACAATGAGCAGTTCTTC. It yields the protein CSARKGPSYNEQFF.

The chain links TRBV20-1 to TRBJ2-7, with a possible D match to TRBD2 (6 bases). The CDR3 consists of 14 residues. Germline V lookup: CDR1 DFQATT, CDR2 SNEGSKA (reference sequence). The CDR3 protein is CSAVPGGDTYEQYF. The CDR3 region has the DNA TGCAGCGCGGTCCCGGGCGGGGATACCTACGAGCAGTACTTC.

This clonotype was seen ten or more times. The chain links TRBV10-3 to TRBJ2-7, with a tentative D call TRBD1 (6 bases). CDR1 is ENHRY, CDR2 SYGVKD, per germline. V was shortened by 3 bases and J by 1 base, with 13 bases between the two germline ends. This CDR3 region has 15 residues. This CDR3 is CAISDPGTPSYEQYF. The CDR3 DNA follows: TGTGCCATCAGTGACCCGGGGACACCGTCCTACGAGCAGTACTTC.

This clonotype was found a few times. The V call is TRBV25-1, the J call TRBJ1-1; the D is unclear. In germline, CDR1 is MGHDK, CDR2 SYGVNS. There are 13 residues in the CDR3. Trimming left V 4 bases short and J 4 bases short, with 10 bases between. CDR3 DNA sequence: TGTGCCAGCAGTGGCCGGGTCCCCACTGAAGCTTTCTTT. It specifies CASSGRVPTEAFF.

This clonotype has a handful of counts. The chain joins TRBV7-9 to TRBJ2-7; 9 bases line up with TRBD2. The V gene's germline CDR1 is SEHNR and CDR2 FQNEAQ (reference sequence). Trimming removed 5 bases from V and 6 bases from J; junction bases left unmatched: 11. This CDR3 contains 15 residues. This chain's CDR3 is CASSPLAGELAEQYF. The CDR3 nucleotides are TGTGCCAGCAGCCCGTTAGCGGGGGAATTAGCCGAGCAGTACTTC.

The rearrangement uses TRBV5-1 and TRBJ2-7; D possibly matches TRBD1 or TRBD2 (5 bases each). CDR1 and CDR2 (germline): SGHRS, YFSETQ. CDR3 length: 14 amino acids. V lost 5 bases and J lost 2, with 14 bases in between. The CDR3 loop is CASSFGGSTYEQYF. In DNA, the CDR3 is TGCGCCAGCAGTTTTGGGGGATCAACCTACGAGCAGTACTTC.

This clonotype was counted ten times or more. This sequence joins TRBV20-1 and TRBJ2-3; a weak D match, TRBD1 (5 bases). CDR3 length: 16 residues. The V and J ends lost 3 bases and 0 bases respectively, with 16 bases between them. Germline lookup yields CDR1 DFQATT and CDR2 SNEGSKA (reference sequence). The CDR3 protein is CSASQTGVSSTDTQYF. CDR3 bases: TGCAGTGCTAGTCAAACAGGCGTTTCTAGCACAGATACGCAGTATTTT.

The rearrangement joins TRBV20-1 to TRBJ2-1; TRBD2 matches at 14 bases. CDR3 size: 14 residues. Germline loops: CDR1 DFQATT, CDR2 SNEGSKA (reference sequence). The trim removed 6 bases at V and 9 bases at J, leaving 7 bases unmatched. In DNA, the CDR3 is TGCAGTGCAAGGACTAGCGGGAGGTGGGGTGAGCAGTTCTTC. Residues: CSARTSGRWGEQFF.

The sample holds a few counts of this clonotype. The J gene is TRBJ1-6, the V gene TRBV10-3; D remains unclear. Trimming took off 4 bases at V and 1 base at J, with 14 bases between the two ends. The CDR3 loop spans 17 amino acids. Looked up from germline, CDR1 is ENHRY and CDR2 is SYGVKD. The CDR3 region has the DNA TGTGCCATCAGTGGAGGGAGGATAGGATCCTATAATTCACCCCTCCACTTT. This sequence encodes CAISGGRIGSYNSPLHF.

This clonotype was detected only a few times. Here the CDR3 reads CASRAGTGEKNEQFF. The CDR3 DNA follows: TGTGCCAGCAGAGCCGGGACAGGGGAAAAGAATGAGCAGTTCTTC. The chain has TRBV3-1 and TRBJ2-1; 10 nucleotides match TRBD1. V shed 6 bases and J 7 bases; nucleotides not matched to a gene: 9. CDR1 and CDR2 from the germline V gene are LGHDT and YNNKEL (reference sequence). The CDR3 runs to 15 residues.

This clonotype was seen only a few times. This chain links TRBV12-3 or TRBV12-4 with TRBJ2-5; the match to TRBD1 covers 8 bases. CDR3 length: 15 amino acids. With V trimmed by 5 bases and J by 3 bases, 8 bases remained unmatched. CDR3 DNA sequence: TGTGCCAGCAGTGACGGACAGGGAAGTGAAGAGACCCAGTACTTC. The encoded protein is CASSDGQGSEETQYF.

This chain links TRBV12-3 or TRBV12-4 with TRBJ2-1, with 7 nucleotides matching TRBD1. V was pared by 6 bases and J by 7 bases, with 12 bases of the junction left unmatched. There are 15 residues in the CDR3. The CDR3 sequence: CASRWKGGGQNEQFF. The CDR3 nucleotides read TGTGCCAGCAGGTGGAAAGGGGGCGGTCAGAATGAGCAGTTCTTC.

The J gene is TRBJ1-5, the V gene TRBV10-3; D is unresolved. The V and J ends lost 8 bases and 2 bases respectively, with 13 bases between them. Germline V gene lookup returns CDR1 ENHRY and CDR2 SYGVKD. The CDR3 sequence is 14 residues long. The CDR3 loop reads CAIQQEYGNQPQHF. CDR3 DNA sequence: TGTGCCATCCAGCAGGAATACGGCAATCAGCCCCAGCATTTT.